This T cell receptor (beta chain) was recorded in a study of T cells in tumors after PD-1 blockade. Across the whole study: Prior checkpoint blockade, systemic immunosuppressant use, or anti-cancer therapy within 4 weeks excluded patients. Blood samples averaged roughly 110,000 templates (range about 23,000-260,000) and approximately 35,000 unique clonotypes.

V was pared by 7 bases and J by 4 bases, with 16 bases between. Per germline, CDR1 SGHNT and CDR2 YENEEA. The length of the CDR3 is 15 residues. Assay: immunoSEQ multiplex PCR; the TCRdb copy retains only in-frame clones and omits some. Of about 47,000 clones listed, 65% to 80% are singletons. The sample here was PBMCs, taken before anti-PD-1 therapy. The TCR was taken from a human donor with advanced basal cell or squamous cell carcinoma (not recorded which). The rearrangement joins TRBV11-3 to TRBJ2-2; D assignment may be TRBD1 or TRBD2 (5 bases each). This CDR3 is CASTPRGVLTGELFF. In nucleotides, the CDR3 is TGTGCCAGCACCCCAAGAGGGGTTCTCACCGGGGAGCTGTTTTTT.